This T cell receptor beta chain was found in a study of regulatory T cells in long-lasting Graves disease. Trimming removed 0 bases at V and 7 bases at J, with 9 bases between. The germline CDR1 and CDR2 sequences are SGHDN and FVKESK. The CDR3 spans 13 residues. Investigators prepared the TCR beta libraries by applying iRepertoire HTBI primers and Arm-PCR of CDR3 regions. MiXCR, applied by TCRdb to the multiplex PCR reads, yields one record per CDR3 protein. The table includes some 560,000 distinct CDR3 sequences, about 16% detected once. Indicated time point: newly diagnosed GD, antithyroid drugs for less than 3 months. Construction of the TCR library relied on RNA isolated from PBMCs. As collected, the peripheral blood samples measured 7.5 to 9 milliliters each and went into EDTA tubes. The data were also submitted as part of a second study, on T cells in Graves' hyperthyroidism and ophthalmopathy.

Here the sequenced sample was peripheral blood mononuclear cells (PBMCs), taken at new diagnosis, from a patient treated with antithyroid drugs. The clonotype comes from a woman aged 35 to 59 with Graves disease. The V and J genes are TRBV14 and TRBJ1-2; D is possibly TRBD1 (6 bases). The CDR3 region is CASSQDQQGGYTF. Written as DNA, the CDR3 is TGTGCCAGCAGCCAAGATCAACAGGGTGGCTACACCTTC.